Listed below are T cell receptor beta chains from one sample, sequenced in a study of blood T cell repertoires in COVID-19. Only in-frame clones appear in the TCRdb table, and some are missing; sequencing was by immunoSEQ multiplex PCR. Among about 250,000 clones listed, under 90% were seen once. The sample taken for sequencing was PBMCs or T cells enriched from blood (not recorded which). The origin of the receptors is a man aged 40-55 years who had recovered from COVID-19. The CDR3 runs from the conserved cysteine through the conserved F or W. The D gene is left open where the match is weak. Only some rows state a clone size, as once, few, many or a class for expanded clones.

CASSYYTAGTDTQYF	TGTGCCAGCAGCTACTATACAGCGGGGACAGATACGCAGTATTTT	TRBD2	TRBV7-2	TRBJ2-3	-
CASSPGQQRNQPQHF	TGTGCCAGTAGTCCGGGACAGCAAAGGAATCAGCCCCAGCATTTT	TRBD1	TRBV19	TRBJ1-5	-
CASSFRGVLHEQFF	TGTGCCAGCAGTTTCAGGGGGGTTTTGCATGAGCAGTTCTTC	-	TRBV28	TRBJ2-1	-
CAISVPSSGGITDTQYF	TGTGCCATCAGTGTTCCCTCTAGCGGGGGGATAACAGATACGCAGTATTTT	TRBD2	TRBV10-3	TRBJ2-3	-
CASSLDTGSFTKNIQYF	TGTGCCAGCAGCTTAGATACGGGGAGCTTTACCAAAAACATTCAGTACTTC	-	TRBV7-2	TRBJ2-4	-
CASSFTQSYEQYF	TGTGCCAGCAGCTTTACCCAGTCCTACGAGCAGTACTTC	-	TRBV11-2	TRBJ2-7	once
CASSQGGELHEQYF	TGTGCCAGCAGCCAGGGGGGGGAACTCCACGAGCAGTACTTC	TRBD2	TRBV3-1/TRBV3-2	TRBJ2-7	-
CATSRHRGQKGNSPLHF	TGTGCCACCAGCAGGCACAGGGGCCAAAAGGGGAATTCACCCCTCCACTTT	TRBD1	TRBV15	TRBJ1-6	-
CASSPGQARSTEAFF	TGTGCCAGCAGTCCCGGACAGGCGAGGAGCACTGAAGCTTTCTTT	TRBD1	TRBV3-1/TRBV3-2	TRBJ1-1	-
CASSYLRDNSPLHF	TGTGCCAGCAGCTACCTCCGGGATAATTCACCCCTCCACTTT	-	TRBV5-6	TRBJ1-6	-
CASSYNRVNYGYTF	TGTGCCAGCAGTTACAACAGGGTGAACTATGGCTACACCTTC	-	TRBV6-5	TRBJ1-2	-
CASSTGQGSDTQYF	TGTGCCAGCAGTACGGGACAGGGCTCAGATACGCAGTATTTT	TRBD1	TRBV27	TRBJ2-3	-